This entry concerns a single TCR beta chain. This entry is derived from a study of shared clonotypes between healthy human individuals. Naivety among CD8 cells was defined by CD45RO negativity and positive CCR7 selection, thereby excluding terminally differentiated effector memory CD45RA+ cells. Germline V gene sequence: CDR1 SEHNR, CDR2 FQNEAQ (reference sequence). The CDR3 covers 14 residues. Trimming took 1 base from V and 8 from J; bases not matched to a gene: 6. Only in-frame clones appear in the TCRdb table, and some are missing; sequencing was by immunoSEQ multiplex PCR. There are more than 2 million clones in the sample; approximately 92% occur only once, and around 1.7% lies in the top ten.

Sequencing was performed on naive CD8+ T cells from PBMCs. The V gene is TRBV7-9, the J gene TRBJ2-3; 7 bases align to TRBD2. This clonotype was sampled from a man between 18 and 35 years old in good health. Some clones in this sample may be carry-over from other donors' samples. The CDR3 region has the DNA TGTGCCAGCAGCTTAGTTGAGGCGGGAGTTACGCAGTATTTT. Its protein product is CASSLVEAGVTQYF.